One and the same sample provided the 28 T cell receptor beta chains below, sequenced in a study of beta chain features in type 1 diabetes. Study-wide findings and caveats: Shortening of TCRB CDR3s, moderate but significant, appeared in all four CD4+ subsets of Type 1 diabetes patients.

Their antigens are not known. Expressed TCRB transcripts were sequenced after all isolated RNA was converted to cDNA. Assay: immunoSEQ multiplex PCR; the TCRdb copy retains only in-frame clones and omits some. Found here are a few hundred thousand clones, roughly an eighth of them singletons; the top ten hold about 0.01%. The sequenced sample consisted of naive CD4+ T cells from blood. Receptors were obtained from a woman in her late teens or twenties with type 1 diabetes.

This sequence joins TRBV6-4 and TRBJ2-1, with 7 positions matching TRBD1. Germline CDR1 and CDR2: MRHNA and SNTAGT. The V and J ends lost 6 bases and 5 bases, in that order; junction bases with no gene match: 7. The CDR3 consists of 14 residues. CDR3 region: CASSPQGFNNEQFF. Written as DNA, the CDR3 is TGTGCCAGCAGCCCACAGGGGTTCAACAATGAGCAGTTCTTC.

In this sample, this clone turned up a few times. The rearrangement links TRBV6-5 to TRBJ1-2; 7 bases fit TRBD1. Germline V gene lookup returns CDR1 MNHEY and CDR2 SVGAGI. CDR3 length equals 15 residues. The trim removed 3 bases at V and 3 bases at J, leaving 7 bases unmatched. CDR3 sequence: CASSYSKGGDYGYTF. CDR3 DNA: TGTGCCAGCAGTTATTCGAAAGGGGGCGACTATGGCTACACCTTC.

Note on this clone: At one end the junction does not follow the germline gene, possibly because of a read error. The chain combines TRBV28 with TRBJ2-7; maybe TRBD2 (6 bases). Germline CDR1 reads MDHEN; CDR2 reads SYDVKM. This CDR3 has 13 amino acids. The CDR3, as DNA: TGTGCCAGCAGTTTAGTAGCGCCCGGGAGAGGGGACTTC. This gives the protein CASSLVAPGRGDF.

This chain uses TRBV5-1 with TRBJ1-6; TRBD1 matches 8 bases. V was clipped by 4 bases and J by 10 bases; unmatched bases: 13. Germline CDR1 and CDR2: SGHRS and YFSETQ. The CDR3 covers 16 residues. This chain's CDR3 is CASSAGVDRGNSPLHF. CDR3 sequence (DNA): TGCGCCAGCAGCGCTGGCGTCGACAGGGGAAACTCACCCCTCCACTTT.

The chain carries TRBV21-1 and TRBJ1-5; TRBD1 is taken as the D call from the table, unchecked against the DNA. TRBV21-1 is an annotated pseudogene. The CDR3 has 14 residues. The CDR3 DNA sequence: TGTGCCAGCAGCAAAGCCAGGGCGAGCCAGCCCCAGCATTTT. This sequence encodes CASSKARASQPQHF.

The chain employs TRBV4-1 and TRBJ1-2, with D unclear. The CDR3 runs to 15 residues. Per germline, CDR1 MGHRA and CDR2 YSYEKL. Trimming shortened V by 1 base and J by 4 bases, and 13 bases separated the two germline ends. The CDR3: CASSQASTDPYGYTF. The CDR3 DNA follows: TGCGCCAGCAGCCAAGCATCTACAGACCCCTATGGCTACACCTTC.

This clone was picked up a small number of times. The chain joins TRBV30 to TRBJ1-5; D ambiguous. Germline CDR1 GTSNPN, CDR2 SVGIG (reference sequence). CDR3 length: 16 residues. Trimming shortened V by 0 bases and J by 2 bases, and 14 bases separated the two germline ends. CDR3 in amino acids: CAWSVDTTNGNQPQHF. The CDR3 nucleotides read TGTGCCTGGAGTGTCGATACGACAAATGGCAATCAGCCCCAGCATTTT.

The chain couples TRBV7-2 to TRBJ1-6; D gene ambiguous. V lost 2 bases and J lost 7, with 9 bases in between. CDR3 size: 14 residues. Per the germline V gene, CDR1 is SGHTA and CDR2 is FQGNSA. CDR3 bases: TGTGCCAGCAGCTTATTTGTCGGGAATTCACCCCTCCACTTT. Protein: CASSLFVGNSPLHF.

The chain couples TRBV6-5 to TRBJ2-5; 7 nucleotides match TRBD2. Germline loops: CDR1 MNHEY, CDR2 SVGAGI. The V segment lost 0 bases and the J segment 2 bases; nucleotides outside the gene matches: 3. This CDR3 comprises 15 residues. CDR3 residues: CASSYSRGFQETQYF. The DNA for the CDR3 is TGTGCCAGCAGTTACTCGCGGGGGTTTCAAGAGACCCAGTACTTC.

This clone was counted only a few times. The rearrangement links TRBV4-3 to TRBJ1-2; TRBD1 matches at 7 bases. Germline-derived CDR1 and CDR2 are LGHNA and YSLEER. After removal of 4 bases from V and 6 bases from J, the junction contained 11 bases not matched to a gene. This CDR3 is built from 15 residues. CDR3 in DNA: TGCGCCAGCAGCCGGCGGGGACAGTTACAAGATGGCTACACCTTC. Its protein product is CASSRRGQLQDGYTF.

This clone was recorded a few times. The V gene is TRBV10-3, the J gene TRBJ2-3, with D possibly being TRBD2 (5 bases). The CDR3 is 13 amino acids. V was shortened by 6 bases and J by 2 bases, with 9 bases between the two germline ends. Germline assignment: CDR1 ENHRY and CDR2 SYGVKD. The CDR3 coding sequence is TGTGCCATCAGGAGCGGACTCACAGATACGCAGTATTTT. It translates to CAIRSGLTDTQYF.

This rearrangement joins TRBV7-2 to TRBJ2-7; 7 nucleotides line up with TRBD1. V dropped 5 bases and J dropped 4; count of bases not matched to a gene: 5. The CDR3 length is 13 residues. Germline CDR1 is SGHTA and CDR2 is FQGNSA. CDR3 DNA sequence: TGTGCCAGCAGCCGGGGACAGCAGTACGAGCAGTACTTC. It encodes CASSRGQQYEQYF.

The chain uses TRBV5-6 and TRBJ1-1; 7 bases map to TRBD1. CDR1 and CDR2 from the germline V gene are SGHDT and YYEEEE. CDR3 length: 13 residues. J gave up 4 bases and V 3 bases, and 3 bases lay outside the gene matches. This chain's CDR3 is CASSWGQSTEAFF. The CDR3 nucleotides are TGTGCCAGCAGCTGGGGACAGAGCACTGAAGCTTTCTTT.

The rearrangement joins TRBV29-1 to TRBJ1-2; D unresolved. The length of the CDR3 is 13 residues. CDR1 is SQVTM, CDR2 ANQGSEA, per germline. V gave up 7 bases and J gave up 1 base, with 13 bases separating them. Here the CDR3 DNA reads TGCAGCGCCCAATTGACACTTAACTATGGCTACACCTTC. Translation gives CSAQLTLNYGYTF. The complete variable domain, with remaining parts taken from reference TRBV29-1 and TRBJ1-2, reads SAVISQKPSRDICQRGTSLTIQCQVDSQVTMMFWYRQQPGQSLTLIATANQGSEATYESGFVIDKFPISRPNLTFSTLTVSNMSPEDSSIYLCSAQLTLNYGYTFGSGTRLTVV.

This clone appeared a few times. The rearrangement uses TRBV7-2 and TRBJ2-1, with D possibly matching TRBD2 (5 bases). The ends were cut back, 3 bases at V and 6 bases at J, with 12 bases in the middle. The CDR3 has 14 amino acids. Germline V gene data show CDR1 as SGHTA and CDR2 as FQGNSA. In nucleotides, the CDR3 is TGTGCCAGCAGCTTTGTCCGGGAAATCAATGAGCAGTTCTTC. It specifies CASSFVREINEQFF.

The chain uses TRBV28 and TRBJ1-2, with D perhaps TRBD1 (6 bases). The V end was cut by 6 bases, the J end by 7 bases, with 15 bases between. Germline V gives CDR1 MDHEN, CDR2 SYDVKM. This CDR3 is built from 13 residues. CDR3 in DNA: TGTGCCAGCAGAAATCGGGGGGGCAGTGGCTACACCTTC. Protein product: CASRNRGGSGYTF.

The V and J genes are TRBV19 and TRBJ1-2; 7 bases line up with TRBD1. With V trimmed by 5 bases and J by 9 bases, 12 bases remained unmatched. Germline loops: CDR1 LNHDA, CDR2 SQIVND (reference sequence). The length of the CDR3 is 14 residues. CDR3 nucleotide sequence: TGTGCCAGTAGTTCGCGACAGGGCGACTTAAGCTACACCTTC. Protein: CASSSRQGDLSYTF.

V and J are TRBV28 and TRBJ1-1, with D uncertain. Trimming stripped 6 bases from V and 5 bases from J, with 7 bases between. The CDR3 runs 11 residues. Per germline, CDR1 MDHEN and CDR2 SYDVKM. The CDR3 DNA sequence: TGTGCCAGCAGGGGAGCAACTGAAGCTTTCTTT. Protein sequence: CASRGATEAFF.

This clone appeared a few times. V is TRBV4-3 and J is TRBJ2-5; a possible D gene is TRBD1 (7 bases). CDR1 and CDR2 from the germline V gene are LGHNA and YSLEER. This CDR3 has 14 amino acids. V was clipped by 5 bases and J by 6 bases, with 16 bases between them. This chain's CDR3 is CASSTQGGKQTQYF. CDR3 DNA sequence: TGCGCCAGCAGCACCCAGGGGGGTAAACAGACCCAGTACTTC.

This clone was counted a few times. CDR3 in amino acids: CASKGTGADTQYF. CDR3 bases: TGTGCCAGCAAGGGGACAGGGGCAGATACGCAGTATTTT. The V gene is TRBV6-5, the J gene TRBJ2-3, with 10 bases that match TRBD1. V was clipped by 7 bases and J by 4 bases; unmatched bases: 2. The germline V gene has CDR1 MNHEY and CDR2 SVGAGI. The CDR3 contains 13 residues.

This chain links TRBV4-2 with TRBJ2-7; 7 nucleotides line up with TRBD1. Germline V gives CDR1 LGHNA, CDR2 YNFKEQ. The CDR3 spans 16 residues. The J segment lost 0 bases and the V segment lost 0 bases, leaving 5 bases of the junction unmatched. CDR3 amino acids: CASSQDPNRGSYEQYF. Here the CDR3 DNA reads TGTGCCAGCAGCCAAGATCCGAACAGGGGCTCCTACGAGCAGTACTTC.

This clone appeared a few times. The V call is TRBV5-1, the J call TRBJ2-3, with 11 bases identical to TRBD1. With V trimmed by 4 bases and J by 5 bases, 9 bases remained unmatched. Per the germline V gene, CDR1 is SGHRS and CDR2 is YFSETQ. CDR3 size: 16 residues. The CDR3 DNA is TGCGCCAGCAGCCCGGAGGGGACAGGGGGGGGAGATACGCAGTATTTT. Protein product: CASSPEGTGGGDTQYF.

This clone has only a few counts. The chain couples TRBV9 to TRBJ2-3, with TRBD2 identical over 11 bases. The trim removed 3 bases at V and 4 bases at J, leaving 10 bases unmatched. The CDR3 is 17 residues long. Germline V gene data show CDR1 as SGDLS and CDR2 as YYNGEE. The CDR3, as DNA: TGTGCCAGCAGCGCCCGGGGTAGCGGGGGGGTCGCAGATACGCAGTATTTT. It specifies CASSARGSGGVADTQYF.

In its sample, this clone was seen a few times. V usage is TRBV7-3 and J usage is TRBJ2-6; TRBD1 aligns across 7 bases. Trimming at V came to 4 bases and at J to 4 bases, leaving 7 bases not matched to a gene. The CDR3 covers 16 residues. The germline V gene has CDR1 SGHTA and CDR2 FQGTGA. CDR3 coding DNA: TGTGCCAGCAGCTATCCGAGGGGGCCCGGGGCCAACGTCCTGACTTTC. Amino acid sequence: CASSYPRGPGANVLTF.

The J gene is TRBJ2-5, the V gene TRBV4-1, with a weak D call TRBD1 (6 bases). V lost 1 base and J lost 3, with 6 bases in between. This CDR3 is built from 13 residues. Germline loops: CDR1 MGHRA, CDR2 YSYEKL. CDR3 nucleotides: TGCGCCAGCAGCCAAGGGACAGAAGAGACCCAGTACTTC. Translating gives CASSQGTEETQYF.

V usage is TRBV9 and J usage is TRBJ2-1, with D possibly TRBD2 on 6 matching bases. The CDR3 runs 15 residues. The V and J ends lost 3 bases and 2 bases respectively, with 12 bases between them. Germline CDR1 reads SGDLS; CDR2 reads YYNGEE. CDR3 sequence: CASSATSTPYNEQFF. The DNA for the CDR3 is TGTGCCAGCAGCGCTACTAGCACTCCCTACAATGAGCAGTTCTTC.

The sample holds a few counts of this clone. The chain uses TRBV29-1 and TRBJ2-7; 13 bases fit TRBD2. Germline CDR1 reads SQVTM; CDR2 reads ANQGSEA. Trimming cost V 6 bases and J 2 bases; bases outside gene matches: 16. This CDR3 is built from 18 residues. For the CDR3, the DNA is TGCAGCGTGACTTTTCCACCGGGACTAGCGGGAAAAACCTACGAGCAGTACTTC. Amino acid sequence: CSVTFPPGLAGKTYEQYF.

The rearrangement uses TRBV18 and TRBJ2-3, with 13 positions matching TRBD2. Germline CDR1 is KGHSH and CDR2 is LQKENI. CDR3 length: 16 amino acids. Unmatched junction bases numbered 10, after V lost 8 bases and J lost 5 bases. CDR3 coding DNA: TGTGCCAGCAGCCCCGGACTAGCGGGGGACCTAGATACGCAGTATTTT. Its translation: CASSPGLAGDLDTQYF. Filled out from reference TRBV18 and TRBJ2-3, the complete variable domain reads NAGVMQNPRHLVRRRGQEARLRCSPMKGHSHVYWYRQLPEEGLKFMVYLQKENIIDESGMPKERFSAEFPKEGPSILRIQQVVRGDSAAYFCASSPGLAGDLDTQYFGPGTRLTVL.